This entry lists 6 T cell receptor beta chains sequenced from one sample in a study of vaccination and CD4 T cells after COVID-19. These receptors are not linked to any known antigen. Cultured CD4+ T cells had their DNA profiled by the Oncomine TCR Beta short-read assay. TCRdb re-analysed the PCR reads in MiXCR, keeping a single row per CDR3 protein. The sample comprises roughly 25,000 distinct CDR3 sequences, 45% to 65% of which are singletons, and 2.8% rests with the top ten. Specified treatment: approximately 9-day PBMC culture with coronavirus spike peptide pools or control peptides (ViraFEST assay). The specimen was CD4+ T cells from blood, cultured in vitro. These receptors originate from a human donor who had recovered from COVID-19.

The chain joins TRBV5-6 to TRBJ2-3, with a tentative D call TRBD1 (5 bases). The ends were cut back, 0 bases at V and 0 bases at J, with 11 bases in the middle. CDR1 and CDR2 from the germline V gene are SGHDT and YYEEEE. The CDR3 runs to 16 residues. The CDR3 spells CASSLDLGPSTDTQYF. CDR3 bases: TGTGCCAGCAGCTTGGATTTGGGGCCTAGCACAGATACGCAGTATTTT. Drawing the rest from reference TRBV5-6 and TRBJ2-3, the complete variable domain is DAGVTQSPTHLIKTRGQQVTLRCSPKSGHDTVSWYQQALGQGPQFIFQYYEEEERQRGNFPDRFSGHQFPNYSSELNVNALLLGDSALYLCASSLDLGPSTDTQYFGPGTRLTVL.

A few counts support this clonotype. The V gene is TRBV6-1, the J gene TRBJ2-2, with a tentative D call TRBD2 (5 bases). Germline V gives CDR1 MNHNS, CDR2 SASEGT. Between the trimmed V and J ends, which lost 8 bases and 0 bases, there was a span of 16 bases. The CDR3 totals 16 residues. The CDR3 loop reads CASGRDVRANTGELFF. CDR3 coding DNA: TGTGCCAGCGGGAGAGACGTACGCGCGAACACCGGGGAGCTGTTTTTT.

The chain has TRBV19 and TRBJ1-2; tentatively, D is TRBD1 (6 bases). Trimming removed 7 bases from V and 0 bases from J, with 15 bases in between. CDR3 length: 15 residues. Germline loops: CDR1 LNHDA, CDR2 SQIVND (reference sequence). For the CDR3, the DNA is TGTGCCAGTACCAGCTCCGGGACAACTAACTATGGCTACACCTTC. As protein: CASTSSGTTNYGYTF.

This clonotype was observed a handful of times. The CDR3 DNA reads TGTGCCACCAGCTCTGCCGGGGAGATCACAGATACGCAGTATTTT. Amino acid sequence: CATSSAGEITDTQYF. The chain links TRBV24-1 to TRBJ2-3; a weak D match, TRBD2 (5 bases). With 7 bases removed from V and 2 bases from J, the gap between germline ends came to 15 bases. The CDR3 is made up of 15 amino acids. Germline V gene data show CDR1 as KGHDR and CDR2 as SFDVKD.

This clonotype was observed a few times. V usage is TRBV20-1 and J usage is TRBJ1-1; D is perhaps TRBD1 (5 bases). The germline V and J ends were trimmed by 3 bases and 1 base, with 9 bases remaining between them. Germline V CDR1 and CDR2: DFQATT, SNEGSKA (reference sequence). This CDR3 has 13 residues. CDR3: CSARLGQNTEAFF. DNA of the CDR3: TGCAGTGCTAGGCTGGGGCAGAACACTGAAGCTTTCTTT.

This chain joins TRBV28 and TRBJ2-1; the match to TRBD1 covers 8 bases. The CDR3 has 16 amino acids. J gave up 0 bases and V 2 bases, and 3 bases lay outside the gene matches. The germline gives CDR1 MDHEN, CDR2 SYDVKM. This chain's CDR3 is CASSLPGQGSYNEQFF. CDR3 bases: TGTGCCAGCAGTTTACCAGGACAGGGCTCCTACAATGAGCAGTTCTTC.